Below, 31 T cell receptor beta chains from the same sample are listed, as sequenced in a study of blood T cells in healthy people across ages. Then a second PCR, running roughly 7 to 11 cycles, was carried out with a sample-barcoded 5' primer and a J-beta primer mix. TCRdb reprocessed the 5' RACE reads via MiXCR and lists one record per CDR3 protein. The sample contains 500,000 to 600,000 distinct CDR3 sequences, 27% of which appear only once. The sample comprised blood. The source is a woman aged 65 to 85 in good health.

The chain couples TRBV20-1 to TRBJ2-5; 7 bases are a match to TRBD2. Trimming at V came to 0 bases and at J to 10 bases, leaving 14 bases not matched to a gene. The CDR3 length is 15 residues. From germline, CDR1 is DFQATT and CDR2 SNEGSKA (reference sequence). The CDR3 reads CSARDPGGEESGQYF. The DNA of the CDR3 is TGCAGTGCTAGAGATCCTGGGGGGGAAGAATCGGGCCAGTACTTC.

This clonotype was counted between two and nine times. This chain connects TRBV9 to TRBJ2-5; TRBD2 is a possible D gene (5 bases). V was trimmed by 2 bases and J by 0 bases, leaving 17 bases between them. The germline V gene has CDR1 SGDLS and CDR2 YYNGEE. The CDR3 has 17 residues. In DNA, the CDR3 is TGTGCCAGCAGCGTTCACGTGAGCGGAACCTACCAAGAGACCCAGTACTTC. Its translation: CASSVHVSGTYQETQYF.

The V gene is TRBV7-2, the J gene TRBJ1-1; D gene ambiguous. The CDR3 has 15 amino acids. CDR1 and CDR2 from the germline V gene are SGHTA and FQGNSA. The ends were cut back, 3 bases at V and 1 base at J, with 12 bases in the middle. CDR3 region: CASSFRSSGNTEAFF. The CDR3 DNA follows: TGTGCCAGCAGCTTCCGGTCCAGTGGGAACACTGAAGCTTTCTTT.

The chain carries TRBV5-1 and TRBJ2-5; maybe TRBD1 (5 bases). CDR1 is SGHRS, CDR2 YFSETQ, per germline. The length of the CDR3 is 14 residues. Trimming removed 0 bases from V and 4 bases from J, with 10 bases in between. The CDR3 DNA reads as TGCGCCAGCAGCTTGGACGGGCAGGGAGAGACCCAGTACTTC. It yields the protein CASSLDGQGETQYF.

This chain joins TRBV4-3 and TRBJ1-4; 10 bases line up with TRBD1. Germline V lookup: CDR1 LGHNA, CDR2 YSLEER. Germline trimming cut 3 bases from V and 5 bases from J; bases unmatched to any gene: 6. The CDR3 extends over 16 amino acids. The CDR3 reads CASSQHGQGGNEKLFF. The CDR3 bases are TGCGCCAGCAGCCAGCACGGACAGGGGGGAAATGAAAAACTGTTTTTT.

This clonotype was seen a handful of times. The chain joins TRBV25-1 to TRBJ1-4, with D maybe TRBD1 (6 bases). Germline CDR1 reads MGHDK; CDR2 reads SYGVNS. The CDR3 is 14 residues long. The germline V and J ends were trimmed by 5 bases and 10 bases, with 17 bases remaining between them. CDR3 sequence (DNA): TGTGCCAGCAGTTCCCCAGAAGGGGGGGGAAAACTGTTTTTT. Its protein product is CASSSPEGGGKLFF.

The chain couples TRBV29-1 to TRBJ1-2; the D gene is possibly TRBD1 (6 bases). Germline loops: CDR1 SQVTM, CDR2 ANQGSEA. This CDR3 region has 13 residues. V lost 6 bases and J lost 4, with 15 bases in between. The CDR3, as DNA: TGCAGCGTCGACGGGGGCCGGATCTATGGCTACACCTTC. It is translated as CSVDGGRIYGYTF. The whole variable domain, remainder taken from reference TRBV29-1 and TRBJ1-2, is SAVISQKPSRDICQRGTSLTIQCQVDSQVTMMFWYRQQPGQSLTLIATANQGSEATYESGFVIDKFPISRPNLTFSTLTVSNMSPEDSSIYLCSVDGGRIYGYTFGSGTRLTVV.

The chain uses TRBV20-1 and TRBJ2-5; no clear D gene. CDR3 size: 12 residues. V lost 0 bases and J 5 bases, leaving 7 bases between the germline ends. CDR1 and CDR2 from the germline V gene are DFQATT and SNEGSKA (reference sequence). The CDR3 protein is CSARDYLETQYF. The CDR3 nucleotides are TGCAGTGCTAGAGACTACTTGGAGACCCAGTACTTC.

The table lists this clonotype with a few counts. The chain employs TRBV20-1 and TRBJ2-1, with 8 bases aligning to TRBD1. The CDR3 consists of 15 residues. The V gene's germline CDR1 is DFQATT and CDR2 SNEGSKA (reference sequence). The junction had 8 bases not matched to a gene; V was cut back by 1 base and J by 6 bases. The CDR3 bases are TGCAGTGCTAGAGCCCCAGGACAGGGTACCAATGAGCAGTTCTTC. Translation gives CSARAPGQGTNEQFF.

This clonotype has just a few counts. CDR3: CSVGGSSATDTQYF. For the CDR3, the DNA is TGCAGCGTTGGGGGGTCTAGCGCCACAGATACGCAGTATTTT. The rearrangement links TRBV29-1 to TRBJ2-3, with D tentatively TRBD2 (6 bases). The V gene lost 4 bases and the J gene lost 2 bases, with 13 bases spanning the gap. Germline values: CDR1 SQVTM, CDR2 ANQGSEA. This CDR3 contains 14 residues.

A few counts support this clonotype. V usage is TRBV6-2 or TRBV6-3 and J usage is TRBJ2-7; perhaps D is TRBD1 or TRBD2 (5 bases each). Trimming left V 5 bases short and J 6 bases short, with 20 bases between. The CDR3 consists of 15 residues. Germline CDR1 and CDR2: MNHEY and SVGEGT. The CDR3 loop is CASSPWGTQFGEQYF. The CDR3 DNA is TGTGCCAGCAGTCCTTGGGGGACCCAGTTCGGCGAGCAGTACTTC.

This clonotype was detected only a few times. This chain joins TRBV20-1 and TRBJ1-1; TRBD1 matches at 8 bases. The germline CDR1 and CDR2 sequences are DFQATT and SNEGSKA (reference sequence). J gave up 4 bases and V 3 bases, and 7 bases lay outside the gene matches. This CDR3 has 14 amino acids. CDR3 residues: CSAREGQGGTEAFF. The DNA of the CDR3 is TGCAGTGCTAGGGAAGGACAGGGAGGCACTGAAGCTTTCTTT.

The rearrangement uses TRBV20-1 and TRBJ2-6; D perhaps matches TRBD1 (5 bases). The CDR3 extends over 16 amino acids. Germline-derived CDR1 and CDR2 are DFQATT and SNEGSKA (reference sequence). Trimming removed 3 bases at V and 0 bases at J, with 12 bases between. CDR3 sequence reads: CSASDRQSSGANVLTF. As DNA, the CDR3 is TGCAGTGCTAGTGACAGACAGAGCTCTGGGGCCAACGTCCTGACTTTC.

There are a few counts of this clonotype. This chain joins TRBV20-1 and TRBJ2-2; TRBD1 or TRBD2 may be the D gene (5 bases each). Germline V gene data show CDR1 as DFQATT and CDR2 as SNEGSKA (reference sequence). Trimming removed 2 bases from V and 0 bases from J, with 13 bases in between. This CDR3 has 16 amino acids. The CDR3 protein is CSARIVGASNTGELFF. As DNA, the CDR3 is TGCAGTGCTAGAATCGTCGGGGCATCGAACACCGGGGAGCTGTTTTTT.

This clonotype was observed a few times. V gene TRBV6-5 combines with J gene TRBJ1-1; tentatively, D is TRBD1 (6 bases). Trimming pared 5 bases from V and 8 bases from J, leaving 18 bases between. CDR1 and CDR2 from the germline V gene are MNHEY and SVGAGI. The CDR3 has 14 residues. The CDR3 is CASSRIYPGDEAFF. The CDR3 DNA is TGTGCCAGCAGTCGAATCTACCCAGGGGACGAAGCTTTCTTT.

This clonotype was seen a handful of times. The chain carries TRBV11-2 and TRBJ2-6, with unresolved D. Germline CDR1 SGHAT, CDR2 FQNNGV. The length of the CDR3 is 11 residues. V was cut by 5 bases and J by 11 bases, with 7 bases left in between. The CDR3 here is CASSPLDVLTF. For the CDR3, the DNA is TGTGCCAGCAGCCCCCTGGACGTCCTGACTTTC. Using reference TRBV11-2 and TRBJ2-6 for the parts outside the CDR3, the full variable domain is EAGVAQSPRYKIIEKRQSVAFWCNPISGHATLYWYQQILGQGPKLLIQFQNNGVVDDSQLPKDRFSAERLKGVDSTLKIQPAKLEDSAVYLCASSPLDVLTFGAGSRLTVL.

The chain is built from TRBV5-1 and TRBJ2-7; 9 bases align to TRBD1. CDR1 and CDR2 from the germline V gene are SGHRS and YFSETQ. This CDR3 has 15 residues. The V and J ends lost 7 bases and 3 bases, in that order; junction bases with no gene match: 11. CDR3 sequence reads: CASHQPGQGDYEQYF. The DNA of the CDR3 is TGCGCCAGCCACCAACCGGGACAGGGAGACTACGAGCAGTACTTC.

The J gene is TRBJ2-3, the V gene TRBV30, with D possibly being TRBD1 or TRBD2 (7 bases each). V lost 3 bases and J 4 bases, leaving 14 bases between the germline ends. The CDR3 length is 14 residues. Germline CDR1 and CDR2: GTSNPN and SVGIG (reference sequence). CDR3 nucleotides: TGTGCCTGGAGCAGGGGGGGGCTCGCAGATACGCAGTATTTT. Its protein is CAWSRGGLADTQYF. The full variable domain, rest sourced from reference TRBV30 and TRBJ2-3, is SQTIHQWPATLVQPVGSPLSLECTVEGTSNPNLYWYRQAAGRGLQLLFYSVGIGQISSEVPQNLSASRPQDRQFILSSKKLLLSDSGFYLCAWSRGGLADTQYFGPGTRLTVL.

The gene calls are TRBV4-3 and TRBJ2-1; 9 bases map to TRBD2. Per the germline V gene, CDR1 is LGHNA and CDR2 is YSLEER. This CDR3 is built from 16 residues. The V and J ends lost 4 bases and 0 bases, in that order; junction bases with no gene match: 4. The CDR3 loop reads CASSPLAGHSYNEQFF. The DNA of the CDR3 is TGCGCCAGCAGCCCCCTAGCGGGACACTCCTACAATGAGCAGTTCTTC.

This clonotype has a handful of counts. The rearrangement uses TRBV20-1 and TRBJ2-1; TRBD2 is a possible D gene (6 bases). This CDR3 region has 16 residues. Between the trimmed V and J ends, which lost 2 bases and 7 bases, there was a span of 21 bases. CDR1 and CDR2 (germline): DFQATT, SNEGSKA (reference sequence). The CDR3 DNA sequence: TGCAGTGCTAGACGGCTGGGGGAGGTCAAGGGGAATGAGCAGTTCTTC. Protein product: CSARRLGEVKGNEQFF.

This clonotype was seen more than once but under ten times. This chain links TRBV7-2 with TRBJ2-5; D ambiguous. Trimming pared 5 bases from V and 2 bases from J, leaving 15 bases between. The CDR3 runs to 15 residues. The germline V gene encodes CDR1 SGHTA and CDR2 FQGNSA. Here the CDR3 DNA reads TGTGCCAGCAGCCCACCCACAGACCTGCAAGAGACCCAGTACTTC. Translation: CASSPPTDLQETQYF.

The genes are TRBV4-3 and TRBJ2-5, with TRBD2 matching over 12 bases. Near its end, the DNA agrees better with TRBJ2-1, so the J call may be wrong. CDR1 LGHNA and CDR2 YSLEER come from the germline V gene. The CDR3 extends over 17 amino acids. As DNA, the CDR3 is TGCGCCAGCAGCCAAGAAGCTAGCGGGGGGGCGTGGAATGAGCAGTTCTTC. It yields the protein CASSQEASGGAWNEQFF.

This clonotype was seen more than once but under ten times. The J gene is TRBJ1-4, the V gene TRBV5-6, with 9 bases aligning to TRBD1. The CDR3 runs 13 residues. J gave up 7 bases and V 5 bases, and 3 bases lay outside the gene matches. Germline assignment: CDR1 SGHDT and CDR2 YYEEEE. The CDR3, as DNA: TGTGCCAGCAGTCCGGACAGGGGTGAAAAACTGTTTTTT. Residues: CASSPDRGEKLFF. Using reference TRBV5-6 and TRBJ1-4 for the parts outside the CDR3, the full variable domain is DAGVTQSPTHLIKTRGQQVTLRCSPKSGHDTVSWYQQALGQGPQFIFQYYEEEERQRGNFPDRFSGHQFPNYSSELNVNALLLGDSALYLCASSPDRGEKLFFGSGTQLSVL.

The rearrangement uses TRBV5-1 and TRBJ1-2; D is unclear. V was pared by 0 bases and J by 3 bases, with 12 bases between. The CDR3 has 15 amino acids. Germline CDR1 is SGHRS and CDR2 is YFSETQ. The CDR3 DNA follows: TGCGCCAGCAGCTTGGAACCCGGACTGCACTATGGCTACACCTTC. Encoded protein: CASSLEPGLHYGYTF.

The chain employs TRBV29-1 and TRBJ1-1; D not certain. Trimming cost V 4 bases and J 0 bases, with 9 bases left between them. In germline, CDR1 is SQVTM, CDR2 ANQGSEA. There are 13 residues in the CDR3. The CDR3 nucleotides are TGCAGCGTTGGAAGAAGAATGAACACTGAAGCTTTCTTT. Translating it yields CSVGRRMNTEAFF.

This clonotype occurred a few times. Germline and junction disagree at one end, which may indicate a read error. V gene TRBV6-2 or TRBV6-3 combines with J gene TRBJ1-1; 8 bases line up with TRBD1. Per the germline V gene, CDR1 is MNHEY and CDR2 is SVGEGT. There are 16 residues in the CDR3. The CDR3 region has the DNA TGTGCCAGCAGTCGAGCTCAGGGGGCGCGGAACACTGAGGCTTTCTTT. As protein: CASSRAQGARNTEAFF.

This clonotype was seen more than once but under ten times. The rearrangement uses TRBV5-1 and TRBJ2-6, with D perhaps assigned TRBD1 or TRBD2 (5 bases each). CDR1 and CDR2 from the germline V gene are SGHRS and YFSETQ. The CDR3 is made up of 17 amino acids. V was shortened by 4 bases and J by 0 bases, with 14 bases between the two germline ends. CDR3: CASSLGVPRSGANVLTF. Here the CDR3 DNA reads TGCGCCAGCAGCCTGGGGGTCCCTCGCTCTGGGGCCAACGTCCTGACTTTC.

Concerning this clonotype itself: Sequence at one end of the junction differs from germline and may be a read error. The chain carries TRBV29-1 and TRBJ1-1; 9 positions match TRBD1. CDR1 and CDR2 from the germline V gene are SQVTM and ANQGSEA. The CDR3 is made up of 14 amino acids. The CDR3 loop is CSVARTGVNTEAFF. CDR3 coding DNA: TGTAGCGTTGCCCGGACAGGGGTGAACACTGAAGCTTTCTTT.

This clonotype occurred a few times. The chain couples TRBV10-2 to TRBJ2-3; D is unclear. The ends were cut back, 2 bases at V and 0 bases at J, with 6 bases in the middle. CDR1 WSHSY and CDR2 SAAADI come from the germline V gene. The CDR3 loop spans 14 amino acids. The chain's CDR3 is CASSEQDSTDTQYF. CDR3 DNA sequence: TGCGCCAGCAGTGAGCAGGACAGCACAGATACGCAGTATTTT.

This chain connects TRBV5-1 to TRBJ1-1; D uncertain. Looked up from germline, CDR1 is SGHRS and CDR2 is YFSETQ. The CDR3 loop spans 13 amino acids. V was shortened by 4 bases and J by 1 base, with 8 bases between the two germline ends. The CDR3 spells CASSPPGNTEAFF. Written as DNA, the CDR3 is TGCGCCAGCAGCCCACCGGGGAACACTGAAGCTTTCTTT.

The CDR3 protein is CASSPTEAGIDYGYTF. CDR3 DNA: TGTGCCAGCTCACCCACGGAAGCAGGCATAGACTATGGCTACACCTTC. The V gene is TRBV18, the J gene TRBJ1-2, with D hard to call. From germline, CDR1 is KGHSH and CDR2 LQKENI. This CDR3 has 16 residues. The V and J ends lost 3 bases and 3 bases respectively, with 17 bases between them.